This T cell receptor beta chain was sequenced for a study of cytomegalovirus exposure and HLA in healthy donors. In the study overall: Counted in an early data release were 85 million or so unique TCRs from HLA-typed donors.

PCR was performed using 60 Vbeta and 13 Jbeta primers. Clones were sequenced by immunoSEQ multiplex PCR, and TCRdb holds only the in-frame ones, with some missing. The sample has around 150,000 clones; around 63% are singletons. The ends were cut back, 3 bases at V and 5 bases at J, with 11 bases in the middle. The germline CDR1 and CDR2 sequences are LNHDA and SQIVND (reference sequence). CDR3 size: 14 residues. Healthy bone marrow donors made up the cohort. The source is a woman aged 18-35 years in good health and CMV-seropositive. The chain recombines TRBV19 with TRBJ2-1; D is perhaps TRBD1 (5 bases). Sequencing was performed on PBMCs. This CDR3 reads CASSIPGLHNEQFF. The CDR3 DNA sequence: TGTGCCAGTAGTATTCCAGGGTTGCACAATGAGCAGTTCTTC.